One and the same sample provided the 13 T cell receptor beta chains below, sequenced in a study of blood T cell repertoires in COVID-19 (dated by TCRdb to the early 2020s). Libraries were prepared through the immunoSEQ multiplex PCR assay. What TCRdb holds here is the immuneACCESS table cut down to in-frame rearrangements. Part of the clones is not present; checked against another copy, under half of the missing clones reflect an unresolved V gene, and the others are unexplained. Within this sample are approximately 260,000 clones, with around 80% of them counted one time only. The top ten clones comprise around 3.9% of the sample. Sequenced material: PBMCs or T cells enriched from blood (not recorded which). The receptor set was obtained from a young man with acute COVID-19.

The V and J genes are TRBV7-8 and TRBJ2-1; 10 nucleotides agree with TRBD2. The V and J ends lost 2 bases and 9 bases, in that order; junction bases with no gene match: 7. Germline loops: CDR1 SGHVS, CDR2 FQNEAQ. The CDR3 contains 15 residues. In DNA, the CDR3 is TGTGCCAGCAGCTTAAAAACTAGCGGGATCGCTGAGCAGTTCTTC. Its translation: CASSLKTSGIAEQFF.

J is TRBJ2-1 and V is TRBV10-3; 7 positions agree with TRBD2. The CDR3 spans 15 residues. V shed 5 bases, J shed 4 bases, and the junction held 8 bases outside the gene matches. Germline V lookup: CDR1 ENHRY, CDR2 SYGVKD. CDR3: CAISLSGNNYNEQFF. In nucleotides, the CDR3 is TGTGCCATCAGTCTAAGCGGGAATAATTACAATGAGCAGTTCTTC.

The sample holds one count of this clone. The rearrangement joins TRBV5-6 to TRBJ1-1; 8 positions match TRBD1. With V trimmed by 4 bases and J by 1 base, 0 bases remained unmatched. Germline-derived CDR1 and CDR2 are SGHDT and YYEEEE. CDR3 length equals 13 residues. The CDR3: CASSTGGNTEAFF. Written as DNA, the CDR3 is TGTGCCAGCAGCACAGGGGGGAACACTGAAGCTTTCTTT.

The CDR3 DNA follows: TGTGCCAGCAGTCGACAGGGATGGGAGCAGTTCTTC. It specifies CASSRQGWEQFF. This chain uses TRBV2 with TRBJ2-1; the match to TRBD1 covers 7 bases. J lost 10 bases, V lost 5 bases, and 5 bases had no gene match. Per germline, CDR1 SNHLY and CDR2 FYNNEI. CDR3 length equals 12 residues.

The gene calls are TRBV4-1 and TRBJ2-5; no clear D gene. CDR1 and CDR2 from the germline V gene are MGHRA and YSYEKL. The CDR3 consists of 13 residues. V was clipped by 2 bases and J by 5 bases, with 9 bases between them. This chain's CDR3 is CASSQRLLETQYF. The CDR3 DNA is TGCGCCAGCAGCCAACGGTTGTTGGAGACCCAGTACTTC.

A single count supports this clone. The rearrangement joins TRBV20-1 to TRBJ2-7; D remains unclear. This CDR3 has 10 residues. CDR1 is DFQATT and CDR2 is SNEGSKA in the germline V gene (reference sequence). The CDR3 is CSARGPQESV. The CDR3 coding sequence is TGCAGTGCTAGAGGGCCGCAAGAATCAGTC.

The DNA for the CDR3 is TGCGCCAGCAGCCCCACCCTAACCCCTTCACCCCTCCACTTT. Translating it yields CASSPTLTPSPLHF. The rearrangement links TRBV4-1 to TRBJ1-6; D gene unclear. Germline loops: CDR1 MGHRA, CDR2 YSYEKL. V was shortened by 4 bases and J by 9 bases, with 13 bases between the two germline ends. The CDR3 has 14 residues.

V and J are TRBV7-3 and TRBJ2-6, with D perhaps matching TRBD1 (5 bases). The CDR3 has 15 amino acids. CDR1 is SGHTA and CDR2 is FQGTGA in the germline V gene. The V gene lost 4 bases and the J gene lost 3 bases, with 10 bases spanning the gap. Here the CDR3 DNA reads TGTGCCAGCAGCTCCGAAGGGGTTGGGGCCAACGTCCTGACTTTC. Protein: CASSSEGVGANVLTF. Variable domain in full (rest from reference TRBV7-3 and TRBJ2-6): GAGVSQTPSNKVTEKGKYVELRCDPISGHTALYWYRQSLGQGPEFLIYFQGTGAADDSGLPNDRFFAVRPEGSVSTLKIQRTERGDSAVYLCASSSEGVGANVLTFGAGSRLTVL.

The chain couples TRBV11-3 to TRBJ1-2, with D hard to call. CDR1 SGHNT and CDR2 YENEEA come from the germline V gene. This CDR3 has 15 residues. The V end was cut by 5 bases, the J end by 4 bases, with 17 bases between. The CDR3 coding sequence is TGTGCCAGCAGCCCCTACCCTGAGGGAGTCTATGGCTACACCTTC. This translates into CASSPYPEGVYGYTF.

This clone was observed once. The chain carries TRBV12-3 or TRBV12-4 and TRBJ2-7; the D gene is possibly TRBD2 (5 bases). This CDR3 contains 11 residues. V was shortened by 6 bases and J by 3 bases, with 6 bases between the two germline ends. CDR3 amino acids: CASSDYYEQYV. The CDR3 nucleotides are TGTGCCAGCAGCGACTACTACGAGCAGTACGTC.

This clone was seen once. The chain uses TRBV2 and TRBJ2-5, with 11 bases fitting TRBD2. Germline V gene data show CDR1 as SNHLY and CDR2 as FYNNEI. V was clipped by 7 bases and J by 2 bases; unmatched bases: 6. The CDR3 is 15 residues long. In DNA, the CDR3 is TGTGCCAGCAAACCCTCTAGCGGGAGGCAAGAGACCCAGTACTTC. Residues: CASKPSSGRQETQYF.

The chain employs TRBV15 and TRBJ1-2; 7 nucleotides align to TRBD1. The CDR3 is 14 residues long. Germline V gives CDR1 LNHNV, CDR2 YYDKDF (reference sequence). J gave up 7 bases and V 0 bases, and 5 bases lay outside the gene matches. CDR3 DNA: TGTGCCACCAGCAGAGATACCGGGACAGCTGGCTACACCTTC. It specifies CATSRDTGTAGYTF.

The rearrangement joins TRBV19 to TRBJ2-6; D is perhaps TRBD2 (5 bases). Trimming shortened V by 7 bases and J by 4 bases, and 14 bases separated the two germline ends. Germline V gives CDR1 LNHDA, CDR2 SQIVND (reference sequence). The CDR3 is 15 amino acids. CDR3 DNA sequence: TGTGCCAGTAATGCTCGGGGTGGAGGGGCCAACGTCCTGACTTTC. Translation: CASNARGGGANVLTF.